This T cell receptor (beta chain) was sequenced during a study of T cell repertoires in cytomegalovirus infection. Study overall: It can be stated that public TCR beta signatures indicated CMV infection as well as a matching HLA type.

About this clonotype itself: What it binds is not known.

Study results and caveats: The cumulative frequency of public TCR beta families identified carriers of CMV plus the relevant HLA.

V lost 4 bases and J lost 4; bases outside the gene matches: 7. The germline V gene encodes CDR1 SGDLS and CDR2 YYNGEE. The CDR3 is made up of 17 amino acids. TCRdb analysed the reads with MiXCR anew, one entry per CDR3 protein. The sample carries roughly 320,000 distinct CDR3 sequences, 8% to 10% recorded once. This receptor was identified in a human donor in good health (CMV status not recorded). Some clones in this sample may be carry-over from other donors' samples. The source material was PBMCs. This chain links TRBV9 with TRBJ2-1; TRBD2 agrees at 14 bases. The CDR3 coding sequence is TGTGCCAGCAGCTCTCGGACTAGCGGGAGGCCTTACAATGAGCAGTTCTTC. Encoded protein: CASSSRTSGRPYNEQFF.